The present entry profiles one TCR beta chain with its context. Its binding antigen is unknown. No much larger clonotype is one base removed from it; base qualities were not supplied. Blood samples for TCR beta sequencing were provided by related transplant donors. Using Nuclei Lysis Solution, genomic DNA was extracted from unfractionated peripheral blood mononuclear cells that were either fresh or cryopreserved. The immunoSEQ assay, a bias-controlled multiplex PCR using V- and J-specific primers, was used to amplify TCR beta CDR3 regions from genomic DNA. In a second PCR step, a proprietary barcode and Illumina adapter sequences were attached to the CDR3 amplicons. An Illumina MiSeq instrument was used to sequence the CDR3 libraries. Per the original workflow: immunoSEQ Analyzer 3.0 was used for export and quality control, with R Bioconductor and Immunarch used for downstream analyses. Only productive rearrangements in the normalized downsampled data set went into calculating the repertoire metrics. In the normalized cohort, clonotypes with more than 5 templates were defined as pathologically expanded. Repertoire diversity was measured with the Inverse Simpson Index. CMV-specificity analyses were carried out on the non-normalized data set to capture all clonotypes. As stored in TCRdb, this immuneACCESS dataset retains in-frame rearrangements with V and J assigned. A fraction of the clones does not appear; measured against another copy, unresolved V genes explain less than half of the discrepancy, and the remainder lacks a known reason. Clone size and the V and J calls come from that table; the DNA yielded D and trimming. In this sample the table shows approximately 16,000 clones, roughly nine tenths of which occur a single time. The ten largest clones represent 2.7% of the sample.

These data belong to a study of T cell clonotyping in hematopoietic cell transplantation (dated by TCRdb to the early 2020s). Study-wide context: The study collected around 150 blood samples from 35 to 45 consecutive transplant recipients and their related donors. Patients were recruited between late 2015 and January 2017 and followed until September 2020 or death.

The research as a whole found: After transplant, TCR diversity in recipients dropped, and pathologically expanded clonotypes climbed progressively between day 30 and day 180. Only a small fraction of recipient repertoires overlapped donor repertoires, with over 97% appearing de novo at the given depth. Broader TCR repertoire diversity after transplant was predicted by Inverse Simpson Index values from donors and from recipients before transplant. The sample size was limited, and because cells were not sorted, the contributions of CD4 and CD8 repertoires could not be separated.

From the cysteine up to the phenylalanine, the CDR3 has a length of 12 residues. Only the CDR3 portion is preserved as DNA: 36 bases, with reading frame beginning at the first base. Based on the germline V gene (reference sequence), the CDR1 and CDR2 sequences are GTSNPN and SVGIG. V lost 0 bases and J lost 8 bases; the stretch between them is 8 bases long. The sequence came from a man aged 45-65 years in good health. Some clones in this sample may be carry-over from other donors' samples. The sequenced sample consisted of peripheral blood mononuclear cells. The sequence is built from TRBV30 and TRBJ2-1; there is no confident call for the D gene. The DNA is TGTGCCTGGAGTGTACGAGTCCATGAGCAGTTCTTC. Its translation reads: CAWSVRVHEQFF.